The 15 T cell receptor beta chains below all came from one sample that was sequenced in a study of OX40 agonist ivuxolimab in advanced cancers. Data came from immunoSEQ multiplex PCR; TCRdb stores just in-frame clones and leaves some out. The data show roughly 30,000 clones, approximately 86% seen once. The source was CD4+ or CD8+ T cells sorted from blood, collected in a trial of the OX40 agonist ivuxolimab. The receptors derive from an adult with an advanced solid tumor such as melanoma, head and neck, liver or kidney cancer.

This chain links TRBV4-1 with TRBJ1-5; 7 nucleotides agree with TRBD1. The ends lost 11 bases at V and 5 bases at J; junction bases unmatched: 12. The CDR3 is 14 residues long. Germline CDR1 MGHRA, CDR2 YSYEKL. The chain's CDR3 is CASSLGTADQPQHF. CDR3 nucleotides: TGCGCCTCCTCTTTAGGGACAGCGGATCAGCCCCAGCATTTT.

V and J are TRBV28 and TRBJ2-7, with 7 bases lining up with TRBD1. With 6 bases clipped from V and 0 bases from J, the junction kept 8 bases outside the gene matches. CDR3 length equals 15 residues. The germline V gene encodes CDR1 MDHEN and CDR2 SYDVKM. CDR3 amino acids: CASSPQGDSSYEQYF. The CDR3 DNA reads TGTGCCAGCAGCCCCCAAGGGGACAGCTCCTACGAGCAGTACTTC.

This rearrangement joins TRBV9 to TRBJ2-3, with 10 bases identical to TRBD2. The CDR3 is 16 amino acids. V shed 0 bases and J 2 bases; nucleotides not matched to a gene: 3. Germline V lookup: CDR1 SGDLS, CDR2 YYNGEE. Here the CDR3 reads CASSVVAGGPTDTQYF. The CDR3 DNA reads TGTGCCAGCAGCGTAGTAGCGGGGGGACCCACAGATACGCAGTATTTT.

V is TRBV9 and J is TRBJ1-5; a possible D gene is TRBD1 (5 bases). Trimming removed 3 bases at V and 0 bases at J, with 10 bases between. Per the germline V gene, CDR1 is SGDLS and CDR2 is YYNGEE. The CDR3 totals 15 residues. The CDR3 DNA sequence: TGTGCCAGCAGCGCCGACAGCCATAGCAATCAGCCCCAGCATTTT. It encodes CASSADSHSNQPQHF.

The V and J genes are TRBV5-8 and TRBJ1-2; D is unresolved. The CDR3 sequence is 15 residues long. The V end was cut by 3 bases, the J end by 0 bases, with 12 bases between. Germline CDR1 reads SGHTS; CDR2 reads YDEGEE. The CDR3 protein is CASSSPHLANYGYTF. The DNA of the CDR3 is TGTGCCAGCAGCTCCCCCCACCTAGCTAACTATGGCTACACCTTC.

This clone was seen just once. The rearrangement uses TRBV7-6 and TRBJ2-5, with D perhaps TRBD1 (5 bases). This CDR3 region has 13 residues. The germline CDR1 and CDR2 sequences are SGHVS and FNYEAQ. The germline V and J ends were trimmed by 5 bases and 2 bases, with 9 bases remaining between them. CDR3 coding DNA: TGTGCCAGCAGCCCGACAGTACAAGAGACCCAGTACTTC. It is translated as CASSPTVQETQYF.

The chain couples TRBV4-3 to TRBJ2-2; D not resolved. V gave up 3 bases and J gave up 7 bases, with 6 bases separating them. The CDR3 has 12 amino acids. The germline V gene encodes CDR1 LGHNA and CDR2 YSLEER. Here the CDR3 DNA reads TGCGCCAGCAGCCAGTACAGCGGGGAGCTGTTTTTT. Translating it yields CASSQYSGELFF.

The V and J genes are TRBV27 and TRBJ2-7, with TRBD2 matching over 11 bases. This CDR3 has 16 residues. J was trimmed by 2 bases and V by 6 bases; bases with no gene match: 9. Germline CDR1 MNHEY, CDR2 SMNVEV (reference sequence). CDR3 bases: TGTGCCAGCAGAGGTCTAGCGGGGGGTACAACCTACGAGCAGTACTTC. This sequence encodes CASRGLAGGTTYEQYF.

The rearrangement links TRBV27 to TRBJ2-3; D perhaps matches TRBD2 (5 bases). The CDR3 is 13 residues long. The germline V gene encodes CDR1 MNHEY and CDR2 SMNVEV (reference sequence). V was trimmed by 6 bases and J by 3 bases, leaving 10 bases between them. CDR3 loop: CASSLWETDTQYF. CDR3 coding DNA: TGTGCCAGCAGCCTATGGGAGACAGATACGCAGTATTTT.

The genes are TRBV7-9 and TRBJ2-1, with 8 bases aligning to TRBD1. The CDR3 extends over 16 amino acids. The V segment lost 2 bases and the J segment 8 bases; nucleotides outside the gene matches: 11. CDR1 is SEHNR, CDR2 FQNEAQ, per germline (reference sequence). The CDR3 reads CASSLLAGGRNDEQFF. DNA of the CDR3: TGTGCCAGCAGCTTACTCGCAGGGGGCAGGAACGATGAGCAGTTCTTC. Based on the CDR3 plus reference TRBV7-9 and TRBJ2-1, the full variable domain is DTGVSQNPRHKITKRGQNVTFRCDPISEHNRLYWYRQTLGQGPEFLTYFQNEAQLEKSRLLSDRFSAERPKGSFSTLEIQRTEQGDSAMYLCASSLLAGGRNDEQFFGPGTRLTVL.

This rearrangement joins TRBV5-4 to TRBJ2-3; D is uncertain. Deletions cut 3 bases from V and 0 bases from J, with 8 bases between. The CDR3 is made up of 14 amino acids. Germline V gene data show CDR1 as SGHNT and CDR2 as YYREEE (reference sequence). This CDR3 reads CASSSSTSTDTQYF. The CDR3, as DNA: TGTGCCAGCAGCTCTTCCACTAGCACAGATACGCAGTATTTT. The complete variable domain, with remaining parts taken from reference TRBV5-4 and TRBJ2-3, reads ETGVTQSPTHLIKTRGQQVTLRCSSQSGHNTVSWYQQALGQGPQFIFQYYREEENGRGNFPPRFSGLQFPNYSSELNVNALELDDSALYLCASSSSTSTDTQYFGPGTRLTVL.

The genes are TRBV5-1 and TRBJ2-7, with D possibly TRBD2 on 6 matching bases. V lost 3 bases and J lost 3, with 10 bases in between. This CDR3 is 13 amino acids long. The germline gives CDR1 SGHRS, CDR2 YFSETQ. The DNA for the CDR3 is TGCGCCAGCAGCTCGGGACTCCTCTACGAGCAGTACTTC. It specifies CASSSGLLYEQYF. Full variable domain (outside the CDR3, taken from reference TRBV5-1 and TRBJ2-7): KAGVTQTPRYLIKTRGQQVTLSCSPISGHRSVSWYQQTPGQGLQFLFEYFSETQRNKGNFPGRFSGRQFSNSRSEMNVSTLELGDSALYLCASSSGLLYEQYFGPGTRLTVT.

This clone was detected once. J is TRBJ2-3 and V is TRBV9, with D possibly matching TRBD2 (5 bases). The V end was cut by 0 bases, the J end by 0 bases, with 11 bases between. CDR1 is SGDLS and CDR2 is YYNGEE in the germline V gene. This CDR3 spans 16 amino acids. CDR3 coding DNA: TGTGCCAGCAGCGTAGGGGTGAGGGCTAGCACAGATACGCAGTATTTT. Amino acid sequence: CASSVGVRASTDTQYF.

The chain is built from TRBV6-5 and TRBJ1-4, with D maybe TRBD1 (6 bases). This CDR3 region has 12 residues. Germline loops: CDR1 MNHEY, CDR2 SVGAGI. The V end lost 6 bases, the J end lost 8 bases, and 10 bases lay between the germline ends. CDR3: CASSLQGEKLFF. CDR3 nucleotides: TGTGCCAGCAGCCTACAGGGCGAAAAACTGTTTTTT.

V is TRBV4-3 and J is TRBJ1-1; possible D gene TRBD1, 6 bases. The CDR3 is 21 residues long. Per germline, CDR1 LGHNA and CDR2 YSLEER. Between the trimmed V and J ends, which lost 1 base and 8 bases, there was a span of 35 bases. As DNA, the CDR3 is TGCGCCAGCAGCCAAGGCCATTTAGGGGGGGCATCCTTTAGAAGATGGGAAGAAGCTTTCTTT. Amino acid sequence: CASSQGHLGGASFRRWEEAFF.